The sequence of this TCR beta chain was determined in a study of blood T cells in healthy people across ages. Study-level results: Age showed a roughly linear inverse relationship with TCR beta diversity per million T cells.

Primers used in a second PCR of roughly 7 to 12 cycles were a sample-barcoded 5' primer and a J-beta primer mix. TCRdb analysed the 5' RACE reads with MiXCR anew, one entry per CDR3 protein. The repertoire holds 1.5 million to 2 million distinct CDR3 sequences, roughly 28% seen once, with roughly 8% in the top ten. Points on this clonotype: What it binds is not known.

The CDR3 covers 11 residues. Germline assignment: CDR1 LGHDT and CDR2 YNNKEL (reference sequence). The V and J ends lost 6 bases and 5 bases respectively, with 8 bases between them. This clonotype was sampled from a woman aged 25 to 39 in good health. The source material was blood. V gene TRBV3-1 combines with J gene TRBJ2-7, with D unresolved. CDR3 residues: CASRHLDEQYF. The CDR3 DNA is TGTGCCAGCAGACATTTGGACGAGCAGTACTTC.